The 15 T cell receptor beta chains listed next were all sequenced from one sample in a study of T cell repertoires in aging, cancer and after chemotherapy. Multiplex touch-down PCR with TRB-A/B primers amplified rearranged V-D-J TRB sequences. TCRdb redid the calling of the multiplex PCR reads with MiXCR, one entry per CDR3 protein. Of about 10,000 distinct CDR3 sequences listed, less than 45% are singletons. Amplification of TCR beta used genomic DNA extracted from peripheral blood. Input material: blood. These receptors were collected from a human donor in good health.

By proportion, this clonotype is medium-sized (0.01 to 0.1%). The chain joins TRBV29-1 to TRBJ2-1, with TRBD2 as a possible D gene (6 bases). Germline CDR1 and CDR2: SQVTM and ANQGSEA. This CDR3 is 11 amino acids long. V was shortened by 7 bases and J by 14 bases, with 18 bases between the two germline ends. In nucleotides, the CDR3 is TGCAGCGGGGGAGGAGGGAGTGGAAAGTTCTTC. Translated: CSGGGGSGKFF.

The rearrangement uses TRBV6-5 and TRBJ2-7; TRBD2 matches 11 bases. The CDR3 sequence is 16 residues long. The V segment lost 2 bases and the J segment 7 bases; nucleotides outside the gene matches: 10. Germline V CDR1 and CDR2: MNHEY, SVGAGI. The CDR3: CASSYRKTSGRREQYF. The CDR3 DNA sequence: TGTGCCAGCAGTTACCGAAAAACTAGCGGGAGAAGAGAGCAGTACTTC.

This clonotype was seen a handful of times. The chain couples TRBV12-3 or TRBV12-4 to TRBJ2-1; 12 bases line up with TRBD2. The CDR3 sequence is 14 residues long. Trimming removed 7 bases from V and 7 bases from J; junction bases left unmatched: 5. CDR3 coding DNA: TGTGCCAGCACCCCAGGGACTAGCGGGAATGAGCAGTTCTTC. Its protein is CASTPGTSGNEQFF.

The rearrangement joins TRBV27 to TRBJ1-1, with TRBD1 identical over 7 bases. Per the germline V gene, CDR1 is MNHEY and CDR2 is SMNVEV (reference sequence). The CDR3 runs 16 residues. Unmatched junction bases numbered 8, after V lost 4 bases and J lost 0 bases. The CDR3 here is CASSSLTGTLNTEAFF. CDR3 in DNA: TGTGCCAGCAGTTCCCTGACAGGGACGCTGAACACTGAAGCTTTCTTT.

This clonotype has more than one count but fewer than ten. The V and J genes are TRBV5-6 and TRBJ2-5; D is uncertain. V was shortened by 3 bases and J by 0 bases, with 12 bases between the two germline ends. The CDR3 totals 15 residues. Looked up from germline, CDR1 is SGHDT and CDR2 is YYEEEE. The CDR3 nucleotides are TGTGCCAGCAGCTCCTCCCGATTGTACCAAGAGACCCAGTACTTC. Amino acids: CASSSSRLYQETQYF.

Here the CDR3 DNA reads TGTGCCAGCAGTTTAAACCACGAGCAGTACTTC. Amino acid sequence: CASSLNHEQYF. This chain uses TRBV12-3 or TRBV12-4 with TRBJ2-7; no clear D. The CDR3 length is 11 residues. V was cut by 2 bases and J by 5 bases, with 4 bases left in between.

By share, this clonotype counts as medium-sized. The chain employs TRBV6-5 and TRBJ2-2; D is ambiguous. The CDR3 extends over 15 amino acids. CDR1 and CDR2 from the germline V gene are MNHEY and SVGAGI. The V and J ends lost 4 bases and 2 bases respectively, with 11 bases between them. CDR3 protein: CASSSGSANTGELFF. The CDR3 nucleotides read TGTGCCAGCAGTTCCGGTTCCGCTAACACCGGGGAGCTGTTTTTT.

The table lists this clonotype with a few counts. The chain employs TRBV12-3 or TRBV12-4 and TRBJ2-1; unclear D gene. The V and J ends lost 3 bases and 0 bases respectively, with 9 bases between them. This CDR3 region has 15 residues. CDR3 coding DNA: TGTGCCAGCAGTTTTGAAAGTAGCTCCTACAATGAGCAGTTCTTC. Its translation is CASSFESSSYNEQFF.

Written as DNA, the CDR3 is TGTGCCAGCAGTTACGGGGTAACCAGCACAGATACGCAGTATTTT. This codes for CASSYGVTSTDTQYF. This chain joins TRBV6-2 or TRBV6-3 and TRBJ2-3; D unresolved. The V gene's germline CDR1 is MNHEY and CDR2 SVGEGT. There are 15 residues in the CDR3. V gave up 2 bases and J gave up 0 bases, with 9 bases separating them.

This clonotype is medium-sized. The chain employs TRBV29-1 and TRBJ2-2; 13 bases map to TRBD2. Per germline, CDR1 SQVTM and CDR2 ANQGSEA. Trimming cost V 6 bases and J 5 bases; bases outside gene matches: 6. There are 15 residues in the CDR3. CDR3 nucleotide sequence: TGCAGCGTGAGGGGGACTAGCGGGATTACCGGGGAGCTGTTTTTT. It translates to CSVRGTSGITGELFF.

CDR3 in DNA: TGTGCCAGCAGCTACATAGGACTAGCGGGAGTCAAAAATGAGCAGTTCTTC. Amino acids: CASSYIGLAGVKNEQFF. The V call is TRBV7-2, the J call TRBJ2-1; 13 positions match TRBD2. The CDR3 length is 17 residues. Germline CDR1 is SGHTA and CDR2 is FQGNSA. V dropped 4 bases and J dropped 7; count of bases not matched to a gene: 10. The full variable domain, in which reference TRBV7-2 and TRBJ2-1 provide the parts outside the CDR3, is GAGVSQSPSNKVTEKGKDVELRCDPISGHTALYWYRQSLGQGLEFLIYFQGNSAPDKSGLPSDRFSAERTGGSVSTLTIQRTQQEDSAVYLCASSYIGLAGVKNEQFFGPGTRLTVL.

There are a few counts of this clonotype. The chain combines TRBV5-5 with TRBJ1-4, with 10 nucleotides matching TRBD1. Losses at the gene ends were 3 bases for V and 8 bases for J; bases not matched to a gene: 7. The germline V gene encodes CDR1 SGHKS and CDR2 YYEKEE (reference sequence). The CDR3 spans 15 residues. The CDR3 protein is CASSSPGTGDEKLFF. The DNA of the CDR3 is TGTGCCAGCAGCTCCCCCGGGACAGGGGACGAAAAACTGTTTTTT.

This sequence joins TRBV21-1 and TRBJ2-3; TRBD1 is the table's D call, not checked against the DNA. TRBV21-1 corresponds to a pseudogene. The CDR3 extends over 14 amino acids. Written as DNA, the CDR3 is TGTGCCAGCAGCAAGGGACAGGGCACAGATACGCAGTATTTT. It specifies CASSKGQGTDTQYF.

The rearrangement links TRBV18 to TRBJ2-1; D remains unclear. The ends were cut back, 6 bases at V and 4 bases at J, with 16 bases in the middle. The CDR3 has 15 amino acids. Germline V gene lookup returns CDR1 KGHSH and CDR2 LQKENI. CDR3 coding DNA: TGTGCCAGCTCGGTGGGGTCCTTCGGTTACAATGAGCAGTTCTTC. Encoded protein: CASSVGSFGYNEQFF.

V and J are TRBV19 and TRBJ1-5, with D possibly TRBD1 on 6 matching bases. There are 14 residues in the CDR3. Trimming cost V 7 bases and J 2 bases, with 12 bases left between them. Looked up from germline, CDR1 is LNHDA and CDR2 is SQIVND (reference sequence). The CDR3 DNA follows: TGTGCCAGTACCTTCCGACAGGGCAATCAGCCCCAGCATTTT. This translates into CASTFRQGNQPQHF.